This T cell receptor (beta chain) was sequenced for a study of cytomegalovirus exposure and HLA in healthy donors. The study's findings and limits: According to the study, about 180 TCR beta chains were cytomegalovirus-associated.

Remarks on this clone: Its antigen is undetermined.

TCRdb's copy holds only in-frame clones and misses some; the assay was immunoSEQ multiplex PCR. Among 280,000 or so clones listed, around nine tenths were seen once. The germline gives CDR1 SGDLS, CDR2 YYNGEE. This CDR3 region has 12 residues. Trimming left V 4 bases short and J 6 bases short, with 8 bases between. Sequenced sample: PBMCs. The rearrangement links TRBV9 to TRBJ2-1, with TRBD2 as a possible D gene (6 bases). The receptor was isolated from a young woman in good health and CMV-seronegative. CDR3 sequence: CASSSGSNEQFF. CDR3 DNA sequence: TGTGCCAGCAGCAGCGGGTCCAATGAGCAGTTCTTC.